This T cell receptor (beta chain) was sequenced for a study of cytomegalovirus exposure and HLA in healthy donors. This CDR3 contains 15 residues. Per the germline V gene, CDR1 is SGHRS and CDR2 is YFSETQ. V lost 4 bases and J lost 0; bases outside the gene matches: 4. PCR amplification relied on 60 Vbeta primers (plus 13 Jbeta primers). Only in-frame clones appear in the TCRdb table, and some are missing; sequencing was by immunoSEQ multiplex PCR. The sample records tens of thousands of clones, roughly 73% being singletons. The chain recombines TRBV5-1 with TRBJ1-1; 9 bases match TRBD1. The sequence was obtained from a middle-aged man in good health and CMV-seronegative. What was sequenced was PBMCs. This CDR3 reads CASSAGQGMNTEAFF. The CDR3 DNA follows: TGCGCCAGCAGCGCCGGACAGGGGATGAACACTGAAGCTTTCTTT.